The TCR beta chain described here comes from a study of blood T cell repertoires in COVID-19. Overall study context: Both acute and convalescent COVID-19 samples were obtained from the United States, Italy and Spain. From T cells, B-cell-depleted T cells, or PBMCs came the material, which was cDNA or gDNA.

This CDR3 region has 17 residues. Germline CDR1 reads SGHRS; CDR2 reads YFSETQ. With V trimmed by 0 bases and J by 2 bases, 11 bases remained unmatched. Original processing methods: Researchers report that nucleated cell counts were estimated from reference gene primer amplification. Libraries were prepared by immunoSEQ multiplex PCR; TCRdb keeps only in-frame clonotypes and omits some of them. Clone size and the V and J calls come from that table; the DNA yielded D and trimming. The table shows over 400,000 clones, with 80% to 90% occurring only once. The TCR sequence derives from a human donor in a cohort sampled during active COVID-19. The chain uses TRBV5-1 and TRBJ2-7; TRBD2 agrees at 7 bases. The sequenced sample was peripheral blood. As DNA, the CDR3 is TGCGCCAGCAGCTTGGCCATAAGAGGTAGCGGGCCCTACGAGCAGTACTTC. Translating gives CASSLAIRGSGPYEQYF.